This TCR beta chain was obtained from a study of blood T cell repertoires in COVID-19 (TCRdb year 2020). Background for the entire study: The collaborator samples originated in the United States, Italy and Spain and spanned the acute and convalescent phases of COVID-19. The material from the prospective study consisted of cDNA or gDNA derived from T cells, B-cell-depleted T cells, or PBMCs. Deeply sampled blood TCRbeta repertoires from subjects exposed to, actively infected with, or recovered from COVID-19 were included in the dataset. Where available, HLA class I and class II types were taken from metadata supplied by the sample provider and were not determined by assay-based typing. The repertoires were released in a freely available public database intended as a resource for research on the immune response to SARS-CoV-2. Samples were obtained from the ongoing ImmuneRACE study (first 160 participants) and from 1,254 subjects provided by 6 global collaborators. Sample metadata almost always included a de-identified subject ID, COVID-19 status, age in years and sex.

Paper-wide results and their limitations: Clinical and demographic metadata were provided uncurated, with the amount varying by source and participant.

TCRbeta CDR3 regions were amplified from genomic DNA using the immunoSEQ Assay, a bias-controlled multiplex PCR. For the original study's pipeline: Within the assay, amplification of reference gene primers was used to estimate how many nucleated cells each sample contained. To quantify the absolute abundance of each unique TCRbeta CDR3 rearrangement, sequence reads were collapsed and filtered. For each sample, productive Simpson clonality was calculated as the square root of Simpson's diversity index across productive rearrangements. Not all clones reach the TCRdb copy of this immuneACCESS table, which keeps in-frame sequences only. Checked studies attribute under half of the gap to unresolved V genes and leave the rest unexplained. D and trimming come from the DNA, and the V and J calls and clone size come from that table. The sample has about 59,000 clones on record, around 77% of them singletons. The ten largest clones represent approximately 3% of the sample.

A note on this clone: Its antigen target is currently unknown. No much larger clone is present one base from it, and per-base qualities are unavailable.

The collaborating institutions used their own protocols to collect whole blood in K2EDTA tubes. For TCRbeta analysis, collaborator samples were shipped as frozen whole blood, as isolated PBMCs, or as DNA extracted from either sample type. This clonotype was obtained from a man in his sixties with acute or convalescent COVID-19. Sequencing used peripheral blood.

The CDR3 in this case is CASSPSGSTDTQYF. The DNA sequence follows: TGTGCCAGCAGCCCCTCCGGGAGCACAGATACGCAGTATTTT. In this chain, TRBV7-3 is recombined with TRBJ2-3; the D gene lacks a confident call. The junction shows trimming of 5 bases on V and 0 bases on J, plus 9 bases between the germline ends. According to the germline V gene, CDR1 reads SGHTA and CDR2 reads FQGTGA. Counted from cysteine to phenylalanine, this CDR3 has 14 amino acids. The entry retains the CDR3 DNA only, 42 bases that are in frame from base 1.